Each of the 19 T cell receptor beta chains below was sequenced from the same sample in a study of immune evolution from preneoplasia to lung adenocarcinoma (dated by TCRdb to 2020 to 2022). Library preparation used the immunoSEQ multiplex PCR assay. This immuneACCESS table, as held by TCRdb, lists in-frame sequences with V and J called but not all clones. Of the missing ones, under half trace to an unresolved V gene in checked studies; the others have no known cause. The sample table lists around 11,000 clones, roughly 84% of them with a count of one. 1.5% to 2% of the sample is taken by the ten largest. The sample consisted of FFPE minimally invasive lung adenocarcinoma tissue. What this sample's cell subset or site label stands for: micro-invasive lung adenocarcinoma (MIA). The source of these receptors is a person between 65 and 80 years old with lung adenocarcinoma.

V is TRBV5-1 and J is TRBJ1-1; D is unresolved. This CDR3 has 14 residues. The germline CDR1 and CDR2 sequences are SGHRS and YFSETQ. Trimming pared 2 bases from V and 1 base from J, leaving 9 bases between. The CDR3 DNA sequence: TGCGCCAGCAGCTTAGAGGGCTGGAACACTGAAGCTTTCTTT. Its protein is CASSLEGWNTEAFF.

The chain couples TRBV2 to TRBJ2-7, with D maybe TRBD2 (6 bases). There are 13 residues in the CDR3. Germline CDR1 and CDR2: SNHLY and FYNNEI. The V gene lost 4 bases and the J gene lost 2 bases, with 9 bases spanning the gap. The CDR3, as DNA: TGTGCCAGCAGTGTACGACTAGCCTACGAGCAGTACTTC. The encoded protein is CASSVRLAYEQYF.

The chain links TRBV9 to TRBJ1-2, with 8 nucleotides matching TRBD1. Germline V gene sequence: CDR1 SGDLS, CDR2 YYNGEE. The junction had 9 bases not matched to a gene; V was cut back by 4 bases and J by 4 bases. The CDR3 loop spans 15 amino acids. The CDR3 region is CASSSHDRGSYGYTF. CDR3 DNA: TGTGCCAGCAGCTCTCACGACAGGGGAAGCTATGGCTACACCTTC.

The CDR3 nucleotides read TGTGCCAGCTCACCGCAGGGTAATGAGCAGTTCTTC. It encodes CASSPQGNEQFF. V usage is TRBV18 and J usage is TRBJ2-1, with TRBD1 as a possible D gene (5 bases). The CDR3 runs to 12 residues. Trimming left V 3 bases short and J 7 bases short, with 7 bases between. Germline CDR1 KGHSH, CDR2 LQKENI.

CDR3: CASSLAGAKNTGELFF. The CDR3 DNA is TGTGCCAGCAGTTTGGCGGGGGCCAAGAACACCGGGGAGCTGTTTTTT. The chain combines TRBV28 with TRBJ2-2; a weak D match, TRBD2 (7 bases). In germline, CDR1 is MDHEN, CDR2 SYDVKM. The CDR3 loop spans 16 amino acids. The V gene lost 3 bases and the J gene lost 1 base, with 12 bases spanning the gap.

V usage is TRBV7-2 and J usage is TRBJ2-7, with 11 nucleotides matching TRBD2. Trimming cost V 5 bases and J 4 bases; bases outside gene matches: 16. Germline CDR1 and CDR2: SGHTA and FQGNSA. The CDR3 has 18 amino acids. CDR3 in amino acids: CASSHRLAGRSLVYEQYF. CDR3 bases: TGTGCCAGCAGCCATCGACTAGCGGGACGCAGCCTAGTTTACGAGCAGTACTTC. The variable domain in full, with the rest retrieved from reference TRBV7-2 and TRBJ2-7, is GAGVSQSPSNKVTEKGKDVELRCDPISGHTALYWYRQSLGQGLEFLIYFQGNSAPDKSGLPSDRFSAERTGGSVSTLTIQRTQQEDSAVYLCASSHRLAGRSLVYEQYFGPGTRLTVT.

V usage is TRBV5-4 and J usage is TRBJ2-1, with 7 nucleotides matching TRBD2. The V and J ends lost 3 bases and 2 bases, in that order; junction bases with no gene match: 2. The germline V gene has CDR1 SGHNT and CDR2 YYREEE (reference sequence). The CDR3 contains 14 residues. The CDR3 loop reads CASSSGTTYNEQFF. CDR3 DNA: TGTGCCAGCAGCTCCGGGACTACCTACAATGAGCAGTTCTTC.

The CDR3 nucleotides read TGTGCCTGGAGTGCCCTCGGGATAACTAATGAAAAACTGTTTTTT. It translates to CAWSALGITNEKLFF. The V gene is TRBV30, the J gene TRBJ1-4; the D is unclear. The CDR3 is 15 amino acids. V was clipped by 1 base and J by 1 base, with 10 bases between them. Germline CDR1 reads GTSNPN; CDR2 reads SVGIG (reference sequence).

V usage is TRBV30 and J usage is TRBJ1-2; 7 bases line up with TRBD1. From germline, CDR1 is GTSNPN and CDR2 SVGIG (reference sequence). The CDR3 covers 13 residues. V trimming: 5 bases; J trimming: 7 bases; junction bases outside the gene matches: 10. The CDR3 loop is CAWETGHQGGYTF. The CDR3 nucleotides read TGTGCCTGGGAGACAGGGCATCAGGGTGGCTACACCTTC.

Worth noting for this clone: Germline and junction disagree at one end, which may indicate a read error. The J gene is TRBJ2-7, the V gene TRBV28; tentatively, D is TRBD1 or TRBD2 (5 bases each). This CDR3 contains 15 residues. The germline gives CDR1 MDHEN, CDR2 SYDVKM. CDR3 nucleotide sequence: TGTGCCAGCAGATTATCCGGGGCACTCCAAGAAGGGCAGTACTTC. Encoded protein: CASRLSGALQEGQYF.

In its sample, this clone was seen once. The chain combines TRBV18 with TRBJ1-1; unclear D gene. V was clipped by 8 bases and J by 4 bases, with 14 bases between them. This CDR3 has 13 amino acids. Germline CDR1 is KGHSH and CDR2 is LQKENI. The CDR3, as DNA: TGTGCCAGCGTAAGGGTGGAGGGCACTGAAGCTTTCTTT. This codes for CASVRVEGTEAFF.

CDR3 residues: CASSRTSGRRETQYF. The CDR3 nucleotides read TGTGCCAGCAGCCGCACTAGCGGGAGACGTGAGACCCAGTACTTC. The V and J genes are TRBV27 and TRBJ2-5, with 11 bases matching TRBD2. The CDR3 length is 15 residues. Unmatched junction bases numbered 8, after V lost 6 bases and J lost 5 bases. Germline assignment: CDR1 MNHEY and CDR2 SMNVEV (reference sequence).

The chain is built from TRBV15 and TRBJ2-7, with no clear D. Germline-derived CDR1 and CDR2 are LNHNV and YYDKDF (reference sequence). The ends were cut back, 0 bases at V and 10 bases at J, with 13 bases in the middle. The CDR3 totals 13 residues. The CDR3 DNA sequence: TGTGCCACCAGCAGAGATCCGGGTGCGCCTCAGTACTTC. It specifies CATSRDPGAPQYF.

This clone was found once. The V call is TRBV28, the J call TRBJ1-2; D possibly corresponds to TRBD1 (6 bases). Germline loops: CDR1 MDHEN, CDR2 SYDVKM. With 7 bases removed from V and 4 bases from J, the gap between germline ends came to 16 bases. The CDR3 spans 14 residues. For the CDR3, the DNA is TGTGCCAGCATCTCTCAGGGGTCTCGCTATGGCTACACCTTC. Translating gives CASISQGSRYGYTF.

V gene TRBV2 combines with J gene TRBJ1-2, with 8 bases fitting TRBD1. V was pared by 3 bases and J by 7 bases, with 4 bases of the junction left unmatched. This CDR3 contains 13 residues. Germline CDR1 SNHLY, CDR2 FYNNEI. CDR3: CASSDRGHFGYTF. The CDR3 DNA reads TGTGCCAGCAGTGACAGGGGGCATTTTGGCTACACCTTC.

The CDR3 DNA sequence: TGTGCCAGCAGGGGGACCGACAGGGACACTGAAGCTTTCTTT. Encoded protein: CASRGTDRDTEAFF. This chain connects TRBV6-5 to TRBJ1-1, with 7 bases that match TRBD1. The CDR3 length is 14 residues. The V and J ends lost 6 bases and 3 bases, in that order; junction bases with no gene match: 7. CDR1 and CDR2 from the germline V gene are MNHEY and SVGAGI.

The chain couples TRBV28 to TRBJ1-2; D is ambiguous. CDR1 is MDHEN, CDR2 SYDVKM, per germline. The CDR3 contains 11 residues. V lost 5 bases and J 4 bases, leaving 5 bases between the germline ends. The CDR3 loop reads CASSNTYGYTF. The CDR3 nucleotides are TGTGCCAGCAGTAATACCTATGGCTACACCTTC.

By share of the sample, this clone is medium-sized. The CDR3 sequence is CASSPAGTGTGVNEQYF. The DNA for the CDR3 is TGTGCCAGCAGCCCGGCGGGCACCGGGACAGGCGTCAACGAGCAGTACTTC. This chain joins TRBV9 and TRBJ2-7; 8 bases agree with TRBD1. Germline-derived CDR1 and CDR2 are SGDLS and YYNGEE. The V segment lost 4 bases and the J segment 5 bases; nucleotides outside the gene matches: 17. CDR3 length: 17 residues. The full variable domain, rest sourced from reference TRBV9 and TRBJ2-7, is DSGVTQTPKHLITATGQRVTLRCSPRSGDLSVYWYQQSLDQGLQFLIQYYNGEERAKGNILERFSAQQFPDLHSELNLSSLELGDSALYFCASSPAGTGTGVNEQYFGPGTRLTVT.

CDR3 bases: TGTGCCATCACCACCGGGACAGGGGACACTGAAGCTTTCTTT. Its translation is CAITTGTGDTEAFF. The V call is TRBV10-3, the J call TRBJ1-1; TRBD1 matches 10 bases. CDR1 is ENHRY, CDR2 SYGVKD, per germline. This CDR3 is 14 amino acids long. The ends lost 7 bases at V and 3 bases at J; junction bases unmatched: 5.